This is a list of T cell receptor beta chains from one sample in a study of cytomegalovirus exposure and HLA in healthy donors. The data were produced by immunoSEQ multiplex PCR, yet TCRdb's version contains in-frame clones alone and is incomplete. Of about 84,000 clones listed, around 68% are singletons. The sample comprised PBMCs. These receptor sequences come from a woman aged 40 to 50 in good health and CMV-seropositive. CDR3s leave out the opening cysteine and the closing phenylalanine or tryptophan.

J gene: TRBJ2-7
CDR3 length: 13
V gene: TRBV5-8
CDR3 protein: ASTPSTGFFYEQY

J gene: TRBJ1-4
CDR3 length: 12
V gene: TRBV6-1
CDR3 protein: ASRGDWINEKLF

J gene: TRBJ2-1
CDR3 length: 12
V gene: TRBV7-9
CDR3 protein: ARPGLSSYNEQF

J gene: TRBJ2-3
CDR3 length: 11
V gene: TRBV7-3
CDR3 protein: ASSYSSTDTQY

J gene: TRBJ2-1
CDR3 length: 14
V gene: TRBV4-3
CDR3 protein: ASSHGGGSLYNEQF

J gene: TRBJ2-6
CDR3 length: 15
V gene: TRBV19
CDR3 protein: ASSIDRMGAGANVLT

J gene: TRBJ2-1
CDR3 length: 12
V gene: TRBV25-1
CDR3 protein: ASTTSGSYNEQF

J gene: TRBJ1-2
CDR3 length: 12
V gene: TRBV27
CDR3 protein: ASRTTGTNYGYT

J gene: TRBJ2-2
CDR3 length: 11
V gene: TRBV28
CDR3 protein: ASSLSTSGGLF

J gene: TRBJ2-1
CDR3 length: 14
V gene: TRBV7-3
CDR3 protein: ASSPGGSGTYNEQF

J gene: TRBJ1-4
CDR3 length: 14
V gene: TRBV15
CDR3 protein: ATSRTQSGGMLKLF

J gene: TRBJ1-1
CDR3 length: 11
V gene: TRBV29-1
CDR3 protein: SVRQGGNTEAF

J gene: TRBJ2-3
CDR3 length: 10
V gene: TRBV10-3
CDR3 protein: ATRDSTDTQY

J gene: TRBJ2-1
CDR3 length: 14
V gene: TRBV4-3
CDR3 protein: ASSRHRDYARNEQF

J gene: TRBJ2-6
CDR3 length: 13
V gene: TRBV5-1
CDR3 protein: ASSWGRTGANVLT

J gene: TRBJ2-1
CDR3 length: 14
V gene: TRBV7-9
CDR3 protein: ATDLPGRGRLDEQF

J gene: TRBJ1-5
CDR3 length: 9
V gene: TRBV30
CDR3 protein: AWTGRQPQH

J gene: TRBJ2-5
CDR3 length: 15
V gene: TRBV19
CDR3 protein: ASSIASVAGVPETQY

J gene: TRBJ1-2
CDR3 length: 12
V gene: TRBV15
CDR3 protein: ATSRDRVNYGYT

J gene: TRBJ1-1
CDR3 length: 11
V gene: TRBV7-2
CDR3 protein: ASSSRVPTEAF

J gene: TRBJ2-5
CDR3 length: 12
V gene: TRBV19
CDR3 protein: ASSIVGDLKTQY

J gene: TRBJ2-7
CDR3 length: 11
V gene: TRBV7-2
CDR3 protein: ASSRGLASEQY

J gene: TRBJ2-2
CDR3 length: 12
V gene: TRBV11-3
CDR3 protein: ASSPFAGTGELF

J gene: TRBJ2-2
CDR3 length: 12
V gene: TRBV28
CDR3 protein: ASSLWWAAGELF

J gene: TRBJ1-4
CDR3 length: 13
V gene: TRBV6-5
CDR3 protein: ASSYSEQGNEKLF

J gene: TRBJ1-2
CDR3 length: 15
V gene: TRBV5-6
CDR3 protein: ASSFPGQEISNYGYT

J gene: TRBJ1-2
CDR3 length: 12
V gene: TRBV28
CDR3 protein: ASTLDRGYYGYT

J gene: TRBJ1-5
CDR3 length: 15
V gene: TRBV28
CDR3 protein: ASSFYGRTASNQPQH

J gene: TRBJ1-5
CDR3 length: 10
V gene: TRBV27
CDR3 protein: ASSFRNQPQH

J gene: TRBJ2-7
CDR3 length: 12
V gene: TRBV7-7
CDR3 protein: ASSFSLNSYEQY

J gene: TRBJ2-5
CDR3 length: 12
V gene: TRBV27
CDR3 protein: ASSRLAGQETQY

J gene: TRBJ2-5
CDR3 length: 14
V gene: TRBV29-1
CDR3 protein: SVALEAGSLAFPQY

J gene: TRBJ2-7
CDR3 length: 13
V gene: TRBV5-5
CDR3 protein: ASSHTPAGGYEQY

J gene: TRBJ2-3
CDR3 length: 13
V gene: TRBV27
CDR3 protein: ASRIGTSFTDTQY

J gene: TRBJ1-1
CDR3 length: 10
V gene: TRBV28
CDR3 protein: ASSLYGAEAF

J gene: TRBJ1-2
CDR3 length: 15
V gene: TRBV4-3
CDR3 protein: ASSPRATVFSNYGYT

J gene: TRBJ2-3
CDR3 length: 15
V gene: TRBV7-2
CDR3 protein: ASSLGLAGSGTDTQY

J gene: TRBJ2-7
CDR3 length: 15
V gene: TRBV5-7
CDR3 protein: ASRGGLSAVLPYEQY

J gene: TRBJ2-7
CDR3 length: 11
V gene: TRBV29-1
CDR3 protein: SVGGKSSYEQY

J gene: TRBJ1-4
CDR3 length: 14
V gene: TRBV4-3
CDR3 protein: ASSQDPTGSGEKLF

J gene: TRBJ1-5
CDR3 length: 13
V gene: TRBV6-1
CDR3 protein: ASSPVGASNQPQH

J gene: TRBJ2-7
CDR3 length: 13
V gene: TRBV5-6
CDR3 protein: ASSLGDISPYEQY

J gene: TRBJ2-7
CDR3 length: 12
V gene: TRBV30
CDR3 protein: AWSVSPGGRAQY

J gene: TRBJ1-2
CDR3 length: 15
V gene: TRBV7-8
CDR3 protein: ASSLSGTGLFGYGYT

J gene: TRBJ2-5
CDR3 length: 14
V gene: TRBV11-2
CDR3 protein: ASSLVGGLAAETQY

J gene: TRBJ2-7
CDR3 length: 16
V gene: TRBV28
CDR3 protein: ASSFGTGLVRESYEQY

J gene: TRBJ1-1
CDR3 length: 12
V gene: TRBV5-1
CDR3 protein: ASSSNHRTTEAF

J gene: TRBJ2-7
CDR3 length: 14
V gene: TRBV7-2
CDR3 protein: ASSSRSSGGLYEQY

J gene: TRBJ1-4
CDR3 length: 14
V gene: TRBV4-3
CDR3 protein: ASSPFGQGEGEKLF

J gene: TRBJ1-1
CDR3 length: 14
V gene: TRBV2
CDR3 protein: ASTPGQGRPNTEAF

J gene: TRBJ2-3
CDR3 length: 14
V gene: TRBV7-2
CDR3 protein: ASSHHRSTGTDTQY

J gene: TRBJ1-2
CDR3 length: 12
V gene: TRBV5-4
CDR3 protein: ASRSGTGEYGYT

J gene: TRBJ2-7
CDR3 length: 11
V gene: TRBV27
CDR3 protein: ASSPTLGTPQY

J gene: NA
CDR3 length: 14
V gene: TRBV27
CDR3 protein: ASSIKGSGISYEQY